This T cell receptor beta chain was documented in a study of cytomegalovirus exposure and HLA in healthy donors. Whole-study results and caveats: Among TCR beta chains, those listed as cytomegalovirus-associated numbered under 200.

About this clone itself: Its antigen is not known.

Germline V gene sequence: CDR1 SGHTS, CDR2 YDEGEE. There are 15 residues in the CDR3. With V trimmed by 5 bases and J by 4 bases, 6 bases remained unmatched. Libraries were prepared by immunoSEQ multiplex PCR; TCRdb keeps only in-frame clonotypes and omits some of them. This table has 110,000 to 150,000 clones, 75% to 90% appearing once. Material for sequencing was PBMCs. The receptor's source is a woman aged 18-30 years in good health and CMV-seropositive. The chain employs TRBV5-8 and TRBJ2-5; 12 nucleotides match TRBD2. DNA of the CDR3: TGTGCCAGCAGAAAGGGACTAGCGGGTTTAGAGACCCAGTACTTC. Translation gives CASRKGLAGLETQYF.